One sample yielded the 2 T cell receptor beta chains listed below, sequenced in a study of cytomegalovirus exposure and HLA in healthy donors. It was with 60 Vbeta and 13 Jbeta primers that the PCR ran. Sequencing used immunoSEQ multiplex PCR; TCRdb keeps in-frame clones, though not all of them. The table includes approximately 100,000 clones, around 70% detected once. Material: PBMCs. These receptor sequences come from a man aged 35 to 55 in good health and CMV-seropositive.

CDR3 residues: CASSSSGSSYEQYV. In DNA form, the CDR3 reads TGTGCCAGTAGTTCCAGCGGGTCCTCCTACGAGCAGTACGTC. V usage is TRBV19 and J usage is TRBJ2-7; a weak D match, TRBD2 (6 bases). From germline, CDR1 is LNHDA and CDR2 SQIVND (reference sequence). This CDR3 is built from 14 residues. Trimming cost V 5 bases and J 0 bases, with 11 bases left between them.

The J gene is TRBJ2-4, the V gene TRBV5-1; TRBD2 aligns across 12 bases. The CDR3 runs to 17 residues. The V gene end was trimmed by 0 bases and the J gene end by 6 bases; junction bases not matched to a gene: 7. Germline V gives CDR1 SGHRS, CDR2 YFSETQ. The chain's CDR3 is CASSLVTSGSLRNIQYF. CDR3 in DNA: TGCGCCAGCAGCTTGGTGACTAGCGGGAGTTTAAGAAACATTCAGTACTTC.